A single sample gave rise to the 12 T cell receptor beta chains below, sequenced in a study of shared clonotypes between healthy human individuals. Assay used: immunoSEQ multiplex PCR; TCRdb lists only in-frame clones, some missing. This table has over 750,000 clones, 95% to 97% appearing once. Naive CD8 cells comprised CD45RO-negative, CCR7-positively selected cells, excluding terminally differentiated effector memory CD45RA+ cells. Sequencing was carried out using naive CD8+ T cells sorted from blood. The receptors stem from a man aged 25 to 40 in good health.

CDR3 region: CASSLARDRNNYGYTF. In DNA form, the CDR3 reads TGCGCCAGCAGCTTGGCCAGGGACAGAAATAACTATGGCTACACCTTC. The chain is built from TRBV5-1 and TRBJ1-2, with 7 bases identical to TRBD1. J lost 1 base, V lost 0 bases, and 6 bases had no gene match. This CDR3 comprises 16 residues. CDR1 and CDR2 (germline): SGHRS, YFSETQ.

The chain has TRBV7-8 and TRBJ2-3, with D perhaps matching TRBD1 (6 bases). The CDR3 sequence is 18 residues long. Germline-derived CDR1 and CDR2 are SGHVS and FQNEAQ. The V end was cut by 0 bases, the J end by 1 base, with 17 bases between. DNA of the CDR3: TGTGCCAGCAGCTTAGCGGGGGTCGGGGACACCGGCACAGATACGCAGTATTTT. This gives the protein CASSLAGVGDTGTDTQYF.

The chain recombines TRBV28 with TRBJ2-1, with D perhaps matching TRBD1 (5 bases). This CDR3 is built from 14 residues. CDR1 is MDHEN, CDR2 SYDVKM, per germline. The V end lost 2 bases, the J end lost 4 bases, and 9 bases lay between the germline ends. CDR3 sequence (DNA): TGTGCCAGCAGTTTACAGGGCAGATACAATGAGCAGTTCTTC. It translates to CASSLQGRYNEQFF.

The V and J genes are TRBV4-1 and TRBJ2-7; D gene ambiguous. This CDR3 is 14 amino acids long. Trimming removed 1 base at V and 7 bases at J, with 14 bases between. CDR1 and CDR2 from the germline V gene are MGHRA and YSYEKL. The CDR3 DNA is TGCGCCAGCAGCCAAGGATTGGGAATCGGAGAGCAGTACTTC. Its translation: CASSQGLGIGEQYF.

On this clone itself: Other DNA sequences in the same sample also yield this CDR3. The chain employs TRBV5-1 and TRBJ2-7; D may match TRBD1 or TRBD2 (5 bases each). CDR1 SGHRS and CDR2 YFSETQ come from the germline V gene. The germline V and J ends were trimmed by 0 bases and 2 bases, with 12 bases remaining between them. This CDR3 is 15 amino acids long. The CDR3 DNA is TGCGCCAGCAGCTTGGGACAGACTAATACCTACGAGCAGTACTTC. It codes for CASSLGQTNTYEQYF.

The gene calls are TRBV5-6 and TRBJ2-2; 7 bases align to TRBD1. The junction had 3 bases not matched to a gene; V was cut back by 3 bases and J by 7 bases. The CDR3 has 13 amino acids. CDR1 and CDR2 (germline): SGHDT, YYEEEE. The CDR3 region has the DNA TGTGCCAGCAGCTGGGGGACAGTCGGGGAGCTGTTTTTT. Translating gives CASSWGTVGELFF.

The rearrangement links TRBV28 to TRBJ2-7; 9 bases are shared with TRBD1. V lost 7 bases, J lost 4 bases, and 5 bases stayed unmatched. The length of the CDR3 is 13 residues. Per germline, CDR1 MDHEN and CDR2 SYDVKM. The CDR3 coding sequence is TGTGCCAGCACCTTGGACAGGGGTTACGAGCAGTACTTC. Its translation: CASTLDRGYEQYF.

The V and J genes are TRBV27 and TRBJ1-1; tentatively, D is TRBD1 (5 bases). CDR1 is MNHEY and CDR2 is SMNVEV in the germline V gene (reference sequence). The CDR3 is 14 amino acids. V shed 3 bases and J shed 5 bases, with 13 bases lying between them. The CDR3 DNA follows: TGTGCCAGCAGTTTTTCCCAGGGTGGGACTGAAGCTTTCTTT. Protein sequence: CASSFSQGGTEAFF.

The J gene is TRBJ1-2, the V gene TRBV6-1; D uncertain. Trimming left V 5 bases short and J 6 bases short, with 13 bases between. CDR3 length: 13 residues. Germline lookup yields CDR1 MNHNS and CDR2 SASEGT. CDR3 loop: CASSWTYFDGYTF. In DNA, the CDR3 is TGTGCCAGCAGTTGGACGTACTTTGATGGCTACACCTTC.

V usage is TRBV5-1 and J usage is TRBJ2-7; D is possibly TRBD2 (6 bases). The CDR3 is 16 residues long. Trimming shortened V by 0 bases and J by 3 bases, and 16 bases separated the two germline ends. Germline CDR1 and CDR2: SGHRS and YFSETQ. CDR3 amino acids: CASSLVRLGGVYEQYF. The CDR3, as DNA: TGCGCCAGCAGCTTGGTCCGTCTAGGCGGGGTCTACGAGCAGTACTTC.

V usage is TRBV2 and J usage is TRBJ2-1, with a tentative D call TRBD2 (6 bases). Trimming stripped 8 bases from V and 0 bases from J, with 17 bases between. Germline V gene lookup returns CDR1 SNHLY and CDR2 FYNNEI. The CDR3 extends over 16 amino acids. CDR3 in amino acids: CASLGVEGSSYNEQFF. The CDR3 DNA reads as TGTGCCAGCCTGGGGGTGGAGGGAAGCTCCTACAATGAGCAGTTCTTC. Filled out from reference TRBV2 and TRBJ2-1, the complete variable domain reads EPEVTQTPSHQVTQMGQEVILRCVPISNHLYFYWYRQILGQKVEFLVSFYNNEISEKSEIFDDQFSVERPDGSNFTLKIRSTKLEDSAMYFCASLGVEGSSYNEQFFGPGTRLTVL.

A few counts support this clone. The rearrangement uses TRBV27 and TRBJ2-5; D is unclear. Germline CDR1 reads MNHEY; CDR2 reads SMNVEV (reference sequence). CDR3 length: 13 residues. V was cut by 2 bases and J by 5 bases, with 9 bases left in between. The CDR3 DNA reads as TGTGCCAGCAGTTTAAATGATGTGGAGACCCAGTACTTC. Its protein product is CASSLNDVETQYF.